The T cell receptor beta chain described here comes from a study of regulatory T cells in long-lasting Graves disease. This clonotype was seen repeatedly, ten times or more. Time point reported: newly diagnosed GD, antithyroid drugs for less than 3 months. Preparation of the TCR library used RNA extracted from PBMCs. The CDR3 runs 14 residues. The germline V and J ends were trimmed by 6 bases and 2 bases, with 12 bases remaining between them. Germline CDR1 MNHNS, CDR2 SASEGT. Both iRepertoire HTBI primers and Arm-PCR of CDR3 regions were used to build the TCR beta libraries. TCRdb used MiXCR to reprocess the multiplex PCR reads, holding one entry per CDR3 protein. The sample includes 400,000 to 500,000 distinct CDR3 sequences, about 16% seen only once; the top ten take 16%. These data also featured in a second study, about T cells in Graves' hyperthyroidism and ophthalmopathy.

The receptor was derived from a woman aged 25 to 39 with Graves disease. This chain joins TRBV6-1 and TRBJ2-3; a possible D gene is TRBD1 (7 bases). Sequences were derived from peripheral blood mononuclear cells (PBMCs), sampled at new diagnosis, from a patient treated with antithyroid drugs. CDR3 loop: CASRAGQHTDTQYF. CDR3 coding DNA: TGTGCCAGCAGGGCGGGACAGCACACAGATACGCAGTATTTT.